Each of the 27 T cell receptor beta chains below was sequenced from the same sample in a study of blood T cell repertoires in COVID-19. The method was immunoSEQ multiplex PCR; TCRdb's version includes in-frame clones alone and lacks a portion of them. This sample carries 310,000 or so clones, roughly 86% of them seen once, and the ten largest clones take 9.9%. The sample was peripheral blood. These TCRs come from a man aged 25-40 years with COVID-19, enrolled during active disease.

The rearrangement links TRBV19 to TRBJ2-5, with 10 positions matching TRBD1. Germline V lookup: CDR1 LNHDA, CDR2 SQIVND (reference sequence). With 6 bases clipped from V and 4 bases from J, the junction kept 8 bases outside the gene matches. This CDR3 is 15 amino acids long. The CDR3 region has the DNA TGTGCCAGTAGAGGGACAGGGGTAGAAGTAGAGACCCAGTACTTC. Residues: CASRGTGVEVETQYF.

The gene calls are TRBV24-1 and TRBJ1-2; no reliable D call. Germline assignment: CDR1 KGHDR and CDR2 SFDVKD. The CDR3 loop spans 12 amino acids. Trimming removed 0 bases at V and 14 bases at J, with 12 bases between. The CDR3 is CATSDLEAALTF. The DNA for the CDR3 is TGTGCCACCAGTGATTTGGAGGCAGCGCTAACCTTC.

This chain connects TRBV7-9 to TRBJ2-2; 9 bases agree with TRBD2. V lost 5 bases to trimming and J lost 15 bases; unmatched junction nucleotides: 13. The CDR3 runs 14 residues. Germline loops: CDR1 SEHNR, CDR2 FQNEAQ (reference sequence). The CDR3 protein is CASSMYPSGTWLFF. The CDR3 DNA reads as TGTGCCAGCAGCATGTATCCTAGCGGGACGTGGTTGTTTTTT. Full variable domain (missing parts from reference TRBV7-9 and TRBJ2-2): DTGVSQNPRHKITKRGQNVTFRCDPISEHNRLYWYRQTLGQGPEFLTYFQNEAQLEKSRLLSDRFSAERPKGSFSTLEIQRTEQGDSAMYLCASSMYPSGTWLFFGEGSRLTVL.

The chain has TRBV27 and TRBJ2-7; 9 bases match TRBD1. In germline, CDR1 is MNHEY, CDR2 SMNVEV (reference sequence). The length of the CDR3 is 15 residues. V was clipped by 5 bases and J by 0 bases; unmatched bases: 5. For the CDR3, the DNA is TGTGCCAGCAGTACCCGGACAGGGGCCTCCTACGAGCAGTACTTC. This encodes CASSTRTGASYEQYF.

The rearrangement uses TRBV5-1 and TRBJ2-7, with a tentative D call TRBD2 (6 bases). This CDR3 spans 15 amino acids. The germline gives CDR1 SGHRS, CDR2 YFSETQ. The V end lost 0 bases, the J end lost 3 bases, and 13 bases lay between the germline ends. The CDR3 region is CASSLAGGNFYEQYF. CDR3 DNA: TGCGCCAGCAGCTTGGCTGGCGGGAATTTCTACGAGCAGTACTTC.

CDR3 sequence (DNA): TGCGCCAGCAGCCAAGGACAGGTCACTAATGAAAAACTGTTTTTT. This sequence encodes CASSQGQVTNEKLFF. V is TRBV5-1 and J is TRBJ1-4; 7 bases agree with TRBD1. Germline lookup yields CDR1 SGHRS and CDR2 YFSETQ. The CDR3 spans 15 residues. Trimming cost V 4 bases and J 2 bases; bases outside gene matches: 5.

This chain joins TRBV18 and TRBJ2-1, with D perhaps matching TRBD2 (6 bases). The CDR3 runs to 16 residues. Between the trimmed V and J ends, which lost 0 bases and 2 bases, there was a span of 11 bases. Germline values: CDR1 KGHSH, CDR2 LQKENI. The CDR3 nucleotides are TGTGCCAGCTCACCACCTGCGGGAACTACCTACAATGAGCAGTTCTTC. This sequence encodes CASSPPAGTTYNEQFF.

The chain links TRBV28 to TRBJ2-1; 12 bases fit TRBD2. Trimming removed 3 bases from V and 16 bases from J; junction bases left unmatched: 7. The CDR3 consists of 13 residues. The germline gives CDR1 MDHEN, CDR2 SYDVKM. CDR3 DNA sequence: TGTGCCAGCAGTTTCAGACTAGCGGGAGTAGGTTTCTTC. Translated, it gives CASSFRLAGVGFF.

This clone has only one observation. The V call is TRBV5-4, the J call TRBJ1-4, with D tentatively TRBD1 (5 bases). This CDR3 comprises 15 residues. Germline V gene lookup returns CDR1 SGHNT and CDR2 YYREEE (reference sequence). V dropped 0 bases and J dropped 6 bases, with 12 bases sitting between them. In nucleotides, the CDR3 is TGTGCCAGCAGCTTGGACGGGGGAACGGATGAAAAACTGTTTTTT. Protein product: CASSLDGGTDEKLFF.

This chain uses TRBV5-8 with TRBJ1-1, with TRBD1 matching 9 bases. Trimming took 3 bases from V and 2 from J; bases not matched to a gene: 5. Looked up from germline, CDR1 is SGHTS and CDR2 is YDEGEE. There are 15 residues in the CDR3. The CDR3, as DNA: TGTGCCAGCAGCTGGGCGACAGGGGGAAACACTGAAGCTTTCTTT. It yields the protein CASSWATGGNTEAFF.

J is TRBJ2-5 and V is TRBV3-1 (or the pseudogene TRBV3-2); 7 bases map to TRBD2. The V and J ends lost 1 base and 7 bases, in that order; junction bases with no gene match: 15. Per germline, CDR1 LGHDT and CDR2 YNNKEL (reference sequence). The CDR3 loop spans 17 amino acids. CDR3 in DNA: TGTGCCAGCAGCCAAGGTTCCTCCCAGGGAGGGGCCGGGACCCAGTACTTC. Amino acid sequence: CASSQGSSQGGAGTQYF.

The V call is TRBV7-8, the J call TRBJ2-2; TRBD1 might be the D (5 bases). This CDR3 has 17 amino acids. V was shortened by 1 base and J by 0 bases, with 12 bases between the two germline ends. CDR1 is SGHVS and CDR2 is FQNEAQ in the germline V gene. The CDR3 DNA reads TGTGCCAGCAGCTTAGGGTCAGGACAACCGAACACCGGGGAGCTGTTTTTT. It yields the protein CASSLGSGQPNTGELFF.

This sequence joins TRBV19 and TRBJ2-1; 10 bases align to TRBD1. CDR3 length equals 15 residues. Germline V CDR1 and CDR2: LNHDA, SQIVND (reference sequence). The junction had 8 bases not matched to a gene; V was cut back by 6 bases and J by 6 bases. The CDR3 reads CASSRWTGGSNEQFF. The CDR3 DNA reads TGTGCCAGTAGCAGATGGACAGGGGGTAGCAATGAGCAGTTCTTC.

V and J are TRBV7-9 and TRBJ2-1; D may be TRBD2 (5 bases). Germline V gives CDR1 SEHNR, CDR2 FQNEAQ (reference sequence). Trimming pared 1 base from V and 2 bases from J, leaving 9 bases between. The CDR3 has 15 amino acids. CDR3 bases: TGTGCCAGCAGCTTAGGAGGGATGGCCTACAATGAGCAGTTCTTC. This sequence encodes CASSLGGMAYNEQFF.

The chain carries TRBV7-8 and TRBJ2-2; TRBD1 aligns across 9 bases. V lost 1 base to trimming and J lost 5 bases; unmatched junction nucleotides: 8. Germline lookup yields CDR1 SGHVS and CDR2 FQNEAQ. The CDR3 length is 17 residues. CDR3 bases: TGTGCCAGCAGCTTAGTTCTCGGGACAGGGAAGACCGGGGAGCTGTTTTTT. It is translated as CASSLVLGTGKTGELFF.

This clone was seen only once. V gene TRBV4-3 combines with J gene TRBJ1-3; D not resolved. This CDR3 spans 15 amino acids. Trimming shortened V by 0 bases and J by 4 bases, and 10 bases separated the two germline ends. Looked up from germline, CDR1 is LGHNA and CDR2 is YSLEER. Written as DNA, the CDR3 is TGCGCCAGCAGCCAAGATAGAGGATGGGGAAACACCATATATTTT. Translating it yields CASSQDRGWGNTIYF.

The V call is TRBV12-5, the J call TRBJ2-3; weak D call: TRBD2 (7 bases). The CDR3 totals 15 residues. The germline V gene has CDR1 LGHNT and CDR2 FRNRAP. With 5 bases removed from V and 4 bases from J, the gap between germline ends came to 16 bases. The CDR3 protein is CASGPDGGGSDTQYF. CDR3 DNA sequence: TGTGCTAGTGGTCCGGACGGCGGGGGCTCAGATACGCAGTATTTT.

This chain joins TRBV27 and TRBJ2-3; 9 positions match TRBD2. Unmatched junction bases numbered 3, after V lost 4 bases and J lost 1 base. Per germline, CDR1 MNHEY and CDR2 SMNVEV (reference sequence). CDR3 size: 15 residues. As DNA, the CDR3 is TGTGCCAGCAGTTCGCGGGGGGGTGGCACAGATACGCAGTATTTT. Amino acid sequence: CASSSRGGGTDTQYF.

The chain is built from TRBV5-1 and TRBJ2-3; maybe TRBD1 (6 bases). The V gene's germline CDR1 is SGHRS and CDR2 YFSETQ. Trimming took 6 bases from V and 0 from J, leaving 14 bases between them. This CDR3 is built from 15 residues. The CDR3 DNA sequence: TGCGCCAGCACCCTGACAGGAGTTAGCACAGATACGCAGTATTTT. This sequence encodes CASTLTGVSTDTQYF.

V gene TRBV19 combines with J gene TRBJ1-2; no reliable D call. This CDR3 has 15 amino acids. V lost 5 bases and J lost 0, with 13 bases in between. Germline CDR1 is LNHDA and CDR2 is SQIVND (reference sequence). DNA of the CDR3: TGTGCCAGTAGTCCAAATGGCCCAGCTAACTATGGCTACACCTTC. It encodes CASSPNGPANYGYTF.

The CDR3 bases are TGTGCCAGCAGTTTAACGGCTAGCAGCTTCACCGGGGAGCTGTTTTTT. Encoded protein: CASSLTASSFTGELFF. The chain carries TRBV28 and TRBJ2-2; TRBD2 is a possible D gene (5 bases). Germline CDR1 and CDR2: MDHEN and SYDVKM. V gave up 2 bases and J gave up 4 bases, with 14 bases separating them. The CDR3 has 16 residues.

The V call is TRBV4-3, the J call TRBJ2-2; 9 bases are a match to TRBD1. With 0 bases clipped from V and 0 bases from J, the junction kept 5 bases outside the gene matches. Germline V gene data show CDR1 as LGHNA and CDR2 as YSLEER. CDR3 length: 18 amino acids. The CDR3 is CASSQENRDRANTGELFF. The CDR3 nucleotides read TGCGCCAGCAGCCAAGAGAACCGGGACAGGGCGAACACCGGGGAGCTGTTTTTT.

The gene calls are TRBV11-2 and TRBJ1-2; 7 bases are shared with TRBD1. Germline V gives CDR1 SGHAT, CDR2 FQNNGV. With 5 bases clipped from V and 2 bases from J, the junction kept 14 bases outside the gene matches. The CDR3 totals 17 residues. The DNA of the CDR3 is TGTGCCAGCAGCCCCTTTCTAGGACAGGAGGGGAACTATGGCTACACCTTC. It is translated as CASSPFLGQEGNYGYTF.

This clone was observed many times. Other DNA sequences in the sample encode the same CDR3. This rearrangement joins TRBV18 to TRBJ1-5; D remains ambiguous. The CDR3 has 13 amino acids. The germline V gene encodes CDR1 KGHSH and CDR2 LQKENI. Trimming shortened V by 3 bases and J by 4 bases, and 7 bases separated the two germline ends. In DNA, the CDR3 is TGTGCCAGCTCACCCTCCTTAAATCAGCCCCAGCATTTT. Translation gives CASSPSLNQPQHF. The full variable domain, its missing parts supplied by reference TRBV18 and TRBJ1-5, is NAGVMQNPRHLVRRRGQEARLRCSPMKGHSHVYWYRQLPEEGLKFMVYLQKENIIDESGMPKERFSAEFPKEGPSILRIQQVVRGDSAAYFCASSPSLNQPQHFGDGTRLSIL.

The chain combines TRBV4-1 with TRBJ1-2, with TRBD1 matching 8 bases. Trimming cost V 0 bases and J 5 bases; bases outside gene matches: 8. From germline, CDR1 is MGHRA and CDR2 YSYEKL. This CDR3 has 16 residues. The CDR3 protein is CASSQEGAGGSYGYTF. In DNA form, the CDR3 reads TGCGCCAGCAGCCAAGAGGGGGCAGGGGGCTCGTATGGCTACACCTTC.

This chain uses TRBV7-9 with TRBJ1-1; the D is unclear. The CDR3 spans 13 residues. Germline V CDR1 and CDR2: SEHNR, FQNEAQ (reference sequence). The V gene lost 1 base and the J gene lost 1 base, with 4 bases spanning the gap. Here the CDR3 reads CASSLEANTEAFF. CDR3 coding DNA: TGTGCCAGCAGCTTAGAAGCGAACACTGAAGCTTTCTTT.

The J gene is TRBJ1-1, the V gene TRBV28, with 7 bases matching TRBD1. This CDR3 spans 14 amino acids. With V trimmed by 6 bases and J by 3 bases, 7 bases remained unmatched. Germline V CDR1 and CDR2: MDHEN, SYDVKM. The CDR3 loop reads CASRLDRAHTEAFF. Here the CDR3 DNA reads TGTGCCAGCAGGTTAGACAGGGCCCACACTGAAGCTTTCTTT. The whole variable domain, filled in from reference TRBV28 and TRBJ1-1, reads DVKVTQSSRYLVKRTGEKVFLECVQDMDHENMFWYRQDPGLGLRLIYFSYDVKMKEKGDIPEGYSVSREKKERFSLILESASTNQTSMYLCASRLDRAHTEAFFGQGTRLTVV.